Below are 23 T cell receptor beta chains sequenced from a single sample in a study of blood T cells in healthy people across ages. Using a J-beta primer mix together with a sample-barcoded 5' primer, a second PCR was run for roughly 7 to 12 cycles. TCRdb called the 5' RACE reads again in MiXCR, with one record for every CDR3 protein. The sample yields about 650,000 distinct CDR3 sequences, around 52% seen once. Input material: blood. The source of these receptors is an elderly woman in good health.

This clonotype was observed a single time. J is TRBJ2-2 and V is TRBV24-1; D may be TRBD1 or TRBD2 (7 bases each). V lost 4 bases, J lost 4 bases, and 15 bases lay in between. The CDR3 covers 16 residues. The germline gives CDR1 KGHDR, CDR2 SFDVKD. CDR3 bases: TGTGCCACCAGTGACCCCGACAGGGAGGGCACCGGGGAGCTGTTTTTT. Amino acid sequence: CATSDPDREGTGELFF.

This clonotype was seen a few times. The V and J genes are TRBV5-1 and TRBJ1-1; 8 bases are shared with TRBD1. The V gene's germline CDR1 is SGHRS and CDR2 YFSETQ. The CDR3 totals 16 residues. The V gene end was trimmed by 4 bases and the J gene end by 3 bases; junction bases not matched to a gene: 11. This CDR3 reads CASSTDGTGGHTEAFF. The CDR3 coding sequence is TGCGCCAGCAGCACAGACGGGACAGGAGGACACACTGAAGCTTTCTTT.

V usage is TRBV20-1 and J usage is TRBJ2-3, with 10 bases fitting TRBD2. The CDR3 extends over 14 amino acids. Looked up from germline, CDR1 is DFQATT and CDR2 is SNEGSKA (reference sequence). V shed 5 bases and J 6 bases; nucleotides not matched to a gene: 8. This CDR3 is CSAPKREGPDTQYF. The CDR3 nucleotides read TGCAGTGCTCCCAAGCGGGAGGGCCCGGATACGCAGTATTTT.

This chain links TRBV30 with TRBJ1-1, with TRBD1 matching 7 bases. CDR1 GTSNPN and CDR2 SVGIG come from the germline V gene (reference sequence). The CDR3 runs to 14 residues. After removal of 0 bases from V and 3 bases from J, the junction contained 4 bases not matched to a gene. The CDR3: CAWSVSRGDTEAFF. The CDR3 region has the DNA TGTGCCTGGAGTGTCAGCAGGGGGGACACTGAAGCTTTCTTT. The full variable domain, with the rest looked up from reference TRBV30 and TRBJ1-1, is SQTIHQWPATLVQPVGSPLSLECTVEGTSNPNLYWYRQAAGRGLQLLFYSVGIGQISSEVPQNLSASRPQDRQFILSSKKLLLSDSGFYLCAWSVSRGDTEAFFGQGTRLTVV.

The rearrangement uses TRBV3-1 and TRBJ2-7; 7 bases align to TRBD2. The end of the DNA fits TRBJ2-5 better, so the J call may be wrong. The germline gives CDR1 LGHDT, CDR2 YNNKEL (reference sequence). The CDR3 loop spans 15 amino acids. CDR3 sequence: CASSQGGLGRETQYF. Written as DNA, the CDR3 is TGTGCCAGCAGCCAAGGCGGACTAGGTCGGGAGACCCAGTACTTC.

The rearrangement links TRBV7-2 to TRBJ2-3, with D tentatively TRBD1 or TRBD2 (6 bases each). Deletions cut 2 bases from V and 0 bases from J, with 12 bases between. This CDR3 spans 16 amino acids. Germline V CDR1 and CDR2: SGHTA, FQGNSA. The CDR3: CASSLFGGTSTDTQYF. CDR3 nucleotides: TGTGCCAGCAGCTTATTCGGGGGCACTAGCACAGATACGCAGTATTTT.

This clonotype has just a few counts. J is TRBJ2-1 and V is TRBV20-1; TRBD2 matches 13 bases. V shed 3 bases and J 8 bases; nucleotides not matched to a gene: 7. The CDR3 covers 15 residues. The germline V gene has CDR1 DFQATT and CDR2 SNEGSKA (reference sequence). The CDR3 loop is CSASPPGLAGYEQFF. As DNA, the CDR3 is TGCAGTGCTAGTCCCCCGGGACTAGCGGGGTATGAGCAGTTCTTC.

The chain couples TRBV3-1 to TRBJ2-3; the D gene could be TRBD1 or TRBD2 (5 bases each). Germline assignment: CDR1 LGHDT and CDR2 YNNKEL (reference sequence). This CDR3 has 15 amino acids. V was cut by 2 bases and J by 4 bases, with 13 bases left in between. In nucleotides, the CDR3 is TGTGCCAGCAGCCAAATCACGCGAGGGGCAGATACGCAGTATTTT. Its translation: CASSQITRGADTQYF.

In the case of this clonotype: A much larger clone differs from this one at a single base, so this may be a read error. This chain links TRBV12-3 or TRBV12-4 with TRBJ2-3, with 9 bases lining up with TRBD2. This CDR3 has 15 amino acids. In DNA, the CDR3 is TGTGTCAGCATGCGGGGGGGCCGGGGAACAGATACGCAGTATTTT. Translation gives CVSMRGGRGTDTQYF.

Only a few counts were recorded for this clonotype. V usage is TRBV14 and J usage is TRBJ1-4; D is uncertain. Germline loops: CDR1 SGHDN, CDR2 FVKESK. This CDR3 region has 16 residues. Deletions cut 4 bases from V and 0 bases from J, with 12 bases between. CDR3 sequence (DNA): TGTGCCAGCAGCCGACAACGGACCTCAACTAATGAAAAACTGTTTTTT. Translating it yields CASSRQRTSTNEKLFF.

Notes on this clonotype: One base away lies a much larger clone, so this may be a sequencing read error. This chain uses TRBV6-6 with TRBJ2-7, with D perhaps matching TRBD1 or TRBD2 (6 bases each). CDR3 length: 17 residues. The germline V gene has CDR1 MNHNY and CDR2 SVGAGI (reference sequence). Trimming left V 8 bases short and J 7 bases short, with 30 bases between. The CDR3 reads CASRRGAVVGSYNEQYF. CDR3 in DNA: TGTGCCAGCCGGAGGGGGGCGGTAGTTGGTTCCTACAATGAGCAGTACTTC.

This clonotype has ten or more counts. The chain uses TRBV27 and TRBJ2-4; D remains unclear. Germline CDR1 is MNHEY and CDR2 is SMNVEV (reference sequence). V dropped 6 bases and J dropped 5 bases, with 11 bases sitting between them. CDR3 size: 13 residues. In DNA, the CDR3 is TGTGCCAGCAGCTTTAAACGGCAAAACATTCAGTACTTC. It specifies CASSFKRQNIQYF.

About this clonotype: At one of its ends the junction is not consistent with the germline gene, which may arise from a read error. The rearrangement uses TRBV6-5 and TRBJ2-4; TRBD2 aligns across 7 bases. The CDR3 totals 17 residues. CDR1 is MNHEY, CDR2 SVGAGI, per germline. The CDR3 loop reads CVSSYGMGGGSYNEQYF. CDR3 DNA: TGTGTCAGCAGTTACGGCATGGGGGGAGGGTCCTACAATGAGCAGTACTTC.

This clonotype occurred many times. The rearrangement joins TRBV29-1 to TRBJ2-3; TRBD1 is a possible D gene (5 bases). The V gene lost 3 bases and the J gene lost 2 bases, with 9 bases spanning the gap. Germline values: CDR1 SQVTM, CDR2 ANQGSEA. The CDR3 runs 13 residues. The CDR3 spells CSVEGQTTDTQYF. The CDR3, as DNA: TGCAGCGTTGAGGGGCAGACCACAGATACGCAGTATTTT.

The CDR3 coding sequence is TGCAGTGCGTTCGCCCGGGACTACGGGGAGACCCAGTACTTC. The encoded protein is CSAFARDYGETQYF. The chain couples TRBV20-1 to TRBJ2-4; 7 positions agree with TRBD2. The J call may be faulty, since TRBJ2-5 better matches the DNA end. The germline CDR1 and CDR2 sequences are DFQATT and SNEGSKA (reference sequence). CDR3 length: 14 residues.

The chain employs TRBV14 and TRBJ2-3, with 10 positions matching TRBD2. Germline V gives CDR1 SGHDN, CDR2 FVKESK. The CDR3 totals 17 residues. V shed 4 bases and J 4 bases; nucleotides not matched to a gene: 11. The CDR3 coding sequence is TGTGCCAGCAGCCCTTTAGGGGGACTAGCGACCTCAGATACGCAGTATTTT. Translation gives CASSPLGGLATSDTQYF.

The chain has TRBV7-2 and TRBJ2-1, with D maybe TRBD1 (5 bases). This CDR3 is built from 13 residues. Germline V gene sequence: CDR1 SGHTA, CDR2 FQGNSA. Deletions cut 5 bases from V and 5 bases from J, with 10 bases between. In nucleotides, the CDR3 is TGTGCCAGCAGCGTCACACAGGACAATGAGCAGTTCTTC. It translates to CASSVTQDNEQFF.

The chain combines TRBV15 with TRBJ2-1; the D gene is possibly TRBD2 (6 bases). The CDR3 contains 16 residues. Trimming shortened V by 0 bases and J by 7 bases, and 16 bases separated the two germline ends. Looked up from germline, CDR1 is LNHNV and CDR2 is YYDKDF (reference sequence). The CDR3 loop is CATSRDMAGRYNEQFF. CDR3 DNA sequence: TGTGCCACCAGCAGAGATATGGCGGGGAGGTATAATGAGCAGTTCTTC.

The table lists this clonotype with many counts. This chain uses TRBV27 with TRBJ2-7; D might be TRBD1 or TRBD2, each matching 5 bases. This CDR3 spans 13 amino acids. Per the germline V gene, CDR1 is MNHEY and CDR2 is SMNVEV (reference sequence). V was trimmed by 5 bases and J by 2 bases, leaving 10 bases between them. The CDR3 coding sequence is TGTGCCAGCAGTGCCGGGACCCCCTACGAGCAGTACTTC. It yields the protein CASSAGTPYEQYF.

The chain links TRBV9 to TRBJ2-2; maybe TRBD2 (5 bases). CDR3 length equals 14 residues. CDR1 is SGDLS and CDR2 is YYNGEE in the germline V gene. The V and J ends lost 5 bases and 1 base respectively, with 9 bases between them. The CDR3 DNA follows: TGTGCCAGCAGACGTGAGGGGAACACCGGGGAGCTGTTTTTT. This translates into CASRREGNTGELFF.

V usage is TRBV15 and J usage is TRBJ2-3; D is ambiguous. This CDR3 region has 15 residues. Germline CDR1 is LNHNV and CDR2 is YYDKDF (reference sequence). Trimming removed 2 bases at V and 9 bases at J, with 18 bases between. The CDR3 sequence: CATSRTNTEQGTQYF. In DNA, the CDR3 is TGTGCCACCAGCAGAACCAACACTGAGCAAGGGACGCAGTATTTT.

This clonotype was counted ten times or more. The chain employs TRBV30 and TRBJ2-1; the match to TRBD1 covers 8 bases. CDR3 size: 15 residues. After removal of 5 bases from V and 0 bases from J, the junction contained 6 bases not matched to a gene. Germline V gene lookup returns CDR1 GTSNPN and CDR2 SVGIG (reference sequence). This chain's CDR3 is CAWAFGTGSYNEQFF. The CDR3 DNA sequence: TGTGCCTGGGCATTCGGGACAGGCTCCTACAATGAGCAGTTCTTC.

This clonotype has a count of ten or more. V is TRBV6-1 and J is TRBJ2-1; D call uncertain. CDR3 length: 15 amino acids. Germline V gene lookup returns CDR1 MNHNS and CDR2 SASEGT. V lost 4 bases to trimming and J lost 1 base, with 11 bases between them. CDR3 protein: CASSGATVSYNEQFF. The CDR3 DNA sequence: TGTGCCAGCAGTGGGGCAACAGTATCCTACAATGAGCAGTTCTTC.